This T cell receptor (beta chain) came from a study of blood T cell repertoires in COVID-19. About the research overall: PBMCs, B-cell-depleted T cells, or T cells provided the cDNA or gDNA that made up the material.

The V gene's germline CDR1 is SGHKS and CDR2 YYEKEE (reference sequence). With 4 bases removed from V and 5 bases from J, the gap between germline ends came to 13 bases. CDR3 length equals 14 residues. As originally analysed: Estimation of nucleated cell counts relied on the amplification of reference gene primers. Using immunoSEQ multiplex PCR, the repertoire was profiled, and TCRdb retains in-frame clones only, with some absent. The V and J calls and clone size come from that table; D and trimming were worked out from the DNA. The sample has about 130,000 clones, 70% to 90% seen once; the top ten hold roughly 1.2%.

The chain employs TRBV5-5 and TRBJ2-1, with a weak D call TRBD2 (6 bases). Sequencing was done on a sample of peripheral blood. This TCR came from a woman of 80 years or more with acute or convalescent COVID-19. CDR3 in DNA: TGTGCCAGCAGCCCGTCCGGACTACACAATGAGCAGTTCTTC. Residues: CASSPSGLHNEQFF. Full variable domain (outside the CDR3, taken from reference TRBV5-5 and TRBJ2-1): DAGVTQSPTHLIKTRGQQVTLRCSPISGHKSVSWYQQVLGQGPQFIFQYYEKEERGRGNFPDRFSARQFPNYSSELNVNALLLGDSALYLCASSPSGLHNEQFFGPGTRLTVL.